A single sample is the source of the 27 T cell receptor beta chains below, sequenced in a study of CD8 T cells in ankylosing spondylitis. Broader study findings: What seemed typical of ankylosing spondylitis blood was a TCR beta motif built from several highly homologous variants.

A single record per CDR3 protein comes from TCRdb applying MiXCR to the 5' RACE reads. The table shows 750,000 to 850,000 distinct CDR3 sequences, with 12% occurring only once. No antigen has been identified for these receptors. The sequencing input was blood, either unsorted or a sorted T cell fraction (not recorded which). These receptor sequences come from a male donor with ankylosing spondylitis.

This clonotype was recorded many times. DNA for the CDR3: TGTGCCATCAGTCTAGACCTAACCTACAATGAGCAGTTCTTC. Translation gives CAISLDLTYNEQFF. This chain links TRBV10-3 with TRBJ2-1, with no clear D. In germline, CDR1 is ENHRY, CDR2 SYGVKD. V was pared by 5 bases and J by 2 bases, with 10 bases between. This CDR3 has 14 amino acids.

J is TRBJ2-5 and V is TRBV27, with 14 bases identical to TRBD2. After removal of 7 bases from V and 3 bases from J, the junction contained 4 bases not matched to a gene. The CDR3 is 15 amino acids. Germline V gene data show CDR1 as MNHEY and CDR2 as SMNVEV (reference sequence). The CDR3 spells CASNGLAGGEETQYF. In nucleotides, the CDR3 is TGTGCCAGCAACGGACTAGCGGGAGGCGAAGAGACCCAGTACTTC.

This clonotype was observed a few times. The CDR3 DNA follows: TGCAGTGCCAGTGGACAGCACGACCCCCTCCACTACGAGCAGTACTTC. As protein: CSASGQHDPLHYEQYF. The genes are TRBV20-1 and TRBJ2-7, with TRBD1 as a possible D gene (6 bases). This CDR3 has 16 amino acids. V lost 6 bases to trimming and J lost 3 bases, with 24 bases between them. Germline CDR1 and CDR2: DFQATT and SNEGSKA (reference sequence).

V and J are TRBV6-5 and TRBJ2-3; weak D call: TRBD1 (5 bases). V gave up 0 bases and J gave up 0 bases, with 13 bases separating them. This CDR3 is built from 17 residues. The germline V gene has CDR1 MNHEY and CDR2 SVGAGI. Written as DNA, the CDR3 is TGTGCCAGCAGTTACTCGAAGGGGTCTACTAGCACAGATACGCAGTATTTT. This sequence encodes CASSYSKGSTSTDTQYF.

This chain joins TRBV5-1 and TRBJ2-3; TRBD1 matches 7 bases. With V trimmed by 3 bases and J by 2 bases, 6 bases remained unmatched. The CDR3 covers 15 residues. CDR1 and CDR2 from the germline V gene are SGHRS and YFSETQ. The CDR3 coding sequence is TGCGCCAGCAGCTCGGGACAGAATCCCACAGATACGCAGTATTTT. Its protein product is CASSSGQNPTDTQYF.

This chain links TRBV5-5 with TRBJ1-2; 8 positions match TRBD1. Losses at the gene ends were 3 bases for V and 2 bases for J; bases not matched to a gene: 6. This CDR3 comprises 15 residues. Germline V gene data show CDR1 as SGHKS and CDR2 as YYEKEE (reference sequence). The CDR3 nucleotides are TGTGCCAGCAGCTCAGGTTGGACAGGGAACTATGGCTACACCTTC. This codes for CASSSGWTGNYGYTF. The full variable domain, with the rest looked up from reference TRBV5-5 and TRBJ1-2, is DAGVTQSPTHLIKTRGQQVTLRCSPISGHKSVSWYQQVLGQGPQFIFQYYEKEERGRGNFPDRFSARQFPNYSSELNVNALLLGDSALYLCASSSGWTGNYGYTFGSGTRLTVV.

This clonotype was seen at least ten times. The J gene is TRBJ1-2, the V gene TRBV20-1; D is unresolved. V lost 2 bases and J lost 4, with 8 bases in between. Looked up from germline, CDR1 is DFQATT and CDR2 is SNEGSKA (reference sequence). The CDR3 runs to 12 residues. In nucleotides, the CDR3 is TGCAGTGCTAGATCGGGGAGCTATGGCTACACCTTC. Translation gives CSARSGSYGYTF.

In its sample, this clonotype was seen a few times. This sequence joins TRBV7-2 and TRBJ1-3, with D possibly matching TRBD1 (5 bases). The germline gives CDR1 SGHTA, CDR2 FQGNSA. The CDR3 is made up of 14 amino acids. V was pared by 5 bases and J by 5 bases, with 13 bases between. The CDR3 sequence is CASSEDGGRNTIYF. The CDR3 bases are TGTGCCAGCAGCGAAGATGGGGGAAGAAACACCATATATTTT.

This clonotype was picked up many times. The genes are TRBV27 and TRBJ2-2; either TRBD1 or TRBD2 may fit D (5 bases each). The germline V and J ends were trimmed by 3 bases and 4 bases, with 18 bases remaining between them. The germline V gene encodes CDR1 MNHEY and CDR2 SMNVEV (reference sequence). This CDR3 comprises 17 residues. CDR3 protein: CASSFLSPIGGTGELFF. Written as DNA, the CDR3 is TGTGCCAGCAGTTTCCTTTCCCCCATTGGGGGCACCGGGGAGCTGTTTTTT.

The sample holds many counts of this clonotype. The V call is TRBV7-2, the J call TRBJ1-5; 7 bases fit TRBD1. The CDR3 consists of 13 residues. Germline V CDR1 and CDR2: SGHTA, FQGNSA. The ends lost 5 bases at V and 6 bases at J; junction bases unmatched: 4. CDR3 DNA: TGTGCCAGCAGCGGGACAGATTTTCAGCCCCAGCATTTT. Protein: CASSGTDFQPQHF.

In this sample, this clonotype turned up many times. This rearrangement joins TRBV5-1 to TRBJ2-4; a weak D match, TRBD2 (5 bases). The CDR3 spans 15 residues. Germline CDR1 and CDR2: SGHRS and YFSETQ. V was cut by 1 base and J by 3 bases, with 11 bases left in between. The CDR3 sequence is CASSLFRDSKNIQYF. The CDR3 nucleotides read TGCGCCAGCAGCTTGTTCCGGGATAGCAAAAACATTCAGTACTTC. Complete variable domain (other parts from reference TRBV5-1 and TRBJ2-4): KAGVTQTPRYLIKTRGQQVTLSCSPISGHRSVSWYQQTPGQGLQFLFEYFSETQRNKGNFPGRFSGRQFSNSRSEMNVSTLELGDSALYLCASSLFRDSKNIQYFGAGTRLSVL.

The chain employs TRBV28 and TRBJ1-1; D might be TRBD1 (6 bases). V was cut by 6 bases and J by 10 bases, with 12 bases left in between. The V gene's germline CDR1 is MDHEN and CDR2 SYDVKM. CDR3 length: 11 amino acids. CDR3: CASRTGSAAFF. In nucleotides, the CDR3 is TGTGCCAGCAGAACAGGGTCGGCAGCTTTCTTT.

The rearrangement links TRBV7-9 to TRBJ2-7; 10 bases agree with TRBD2. The trim removed 4 bases at V and 1 base at J, leaving 7 bases unmatched. CDR1 is SEHNR and CDR2 is FQNEAQ in the germline V gene (reference sequence). The CDR3 length is 16 residues. CDR3 DNA: TGTGCCAGCAGCTCCCCTAGCGGGAGCGGGTCCTACGAGCAGTACTTC. Its protein is CASSSPSGSGSYEQYF.

This clonotype was counted a few times. This chain joins TRBV5-1 and TRBJ2-5; D is unclear. V was clipped by 4 bases and J by 3 bases, with 7 bases between them. The germline V gene has CDR1 SGHRS and CDR2 YFSETQ. The CDR3 consists of 12 residues. CDR3 coding DNA: TGCGCCAGCAGCCCCTCAGAAGAGACCCAGTACTTC. Translating it yields CASSPSEETQYF. The whole variable domain, remainder taken from reference TRBV5-1 and TRBJ2-5, is KAGVTQTPRYLIKTRGQQVTLSCSPISGHRSVSWYQQTPGQGLQFLFEYFSETQRNKGNFPGRFSGRQFSNSRSEMNVSTLELGDSALYLCASSPSEETQYFGPGTRLLVL.

V and J are TRBV7-9 and TRBJ1-1; the match to TRBD1 covers 7 bases. Trimming cost V 5 bases and J 9 bases; bases outside gene matches: 9. Per germline, CDR1 SEHNR and CDR2 FQNEAQ (reference sequence). This CDR3 has 13 amino acids. CDR3 sequence reads: CASSTYGTEKAFF. The CDR3 region has the DNA TGTGCCAGCAGCACCTACGGGACAGAGAAAGCTTTCTTT.

This clonotype occurred a few times. This chain links TRBV5-1 with TRBJ1-2, with TRBD1 matching 11 bases. The germline CDR1 and CDR2 sequences are SGHRS and YFSETQ. The ends lost 0 bases at V and 2 bases at J; junction bases unmatched: 9. The CDR3 is 18 amino acids. This CDR3 reads CASSLGPGGTGGNYGYTF. DNA of the CDR3: TGCGCCAGCAGCTTGGGTCCCGGCGGGACAGGGGGGAACTATGGCTACACCTTC.

This clonotype appeared many times. The gene calls are TRBV20-1 and TRBJ2-1; 7 nucleotides align to TRBD2. Trimming cost V 5 bases and J 0 bases; bases outside gene matches: 1. Germline CDR1 is DFQATT and CDR2 is SNEGSKA (reference sequence). CDR3 length equals 13 residues. In DNA, the CDR3 is TGCAGTGCTGAGCGGGGCTCCTACAATGAGCAGTTCTTC. It codes for CSAERGSYNEQFF.

The gene calls are TRBV4-1 and TRBJ1-2; TRBD1 aligns across 8 bases. The CDR3 runs to 16 residues. The germline V gene encodes CDR1 MGHRA and CDR2 YSYEKL. V shed 2 bases, J shed 4 bases, and the junction held 9 bases outside the gene matches. CDR3 in DNA: TGCGCCAGCAGCCAAAAGGGACAGGACACGCTCTATGGCTACACCTTC. Amino acids: CASSQKGQDTLYGYTF.

A few counts support this clonotype. The chain combines TRBV5-6 with TRBJ2-3; no firm D call. The CDR3 has 16 residues. Germline lookup yields CDR1 SGHDT and CDR2 YYEEEE. Trimming left V 1 base short and J 0 bases short, with 12 bases between. CDR3 residues: CASSLLPPRSTDTQYF. The CDR3 DNA reads as TGTGCCAGCAGCTTGTTGCCTCCCCGAAGCACAGATACGCAGTATTTT.

The V and J genes are TRBV20-1 and TRBJ1-5; 7 bases are a match to TRBD1. This CDR3 is built from 13 residues. The V segment lost 1 base and the J segment 5 bases; nucleotides outside the gene matches: 2. Germline CDR1 reads DFQATT; CDR2 reads SNEGSKA (reference sequence). CDR3 nucleotides: TGCAGTGCTAGAGGGAGGGGGCATCAGCCCCAGCATTTT. Translation gives CSARGRGHQPQHF.

This clonotype was counted many times. The chain couples TRBV20-1 to TRBJ2-5; TRBD1 aligns across 12 bases. The V gene's germline CDR1 is DFQATT and CDR2 SNEGSKA (reference sequence). With V trimmed by 6 bases and J by 5 bases, 10 bases remained unmatched. CDR3 length: 15 amino acids. CDR3 sequence (DNA): TGCAGTGCCGCCTTGGGACAGGGGGCGGGGGAGACCCAGTACTTC. It encodes CSAALGQGAGETQYF.

This clonotype was seen only a few times. One end of the junction varies from germline; a read error may be responsible. V and J are TRBV6-1 and TRBJ1-1, with D uncertain. The CDR3 consists of 13 residues. Germline CDR1 reads MNHNS; CDR2 reads SASEGT. CDR3 nucleotides: TGTGCCAGCACTGAAGACGGGAACACTGAAGCTTTCTTT. Its protein is CASTEDGNTEAFF.

In its sample, this clonotype was seen many times. The genes are TRBV28 and TRBJ1-2; D is undetermined. Deletions cut 7 bases from V and 2 bases from J, with 5 bases between. The CDR3 totals 11 residues. CDR1 is MDHEN, CDR2 SYDVKM, per germline. In DNA, the CDR3 is TGTGCCAGCAAGGGCAACTATGGCTACACCTTC. Encoded protein: CASKGNYGYTF.

Many counts were recorded for this clonotype. The chain couples TRBV20-1 to TRBJ2-7, with D hard to call. Germline CDR1 reads DFQATT; CDR2 reads SNEGSKA (reference sequence). The V end lost 5 bases, the J end lost 2 bases, and 13 bases lay between the germline ends. There are 13 residues in the CDR3. This CDR3 reads CSAGFHPAYEQYF. The CDR3, as DNA: TGCAGTGCTGGATTCCATCCTGCCTACGAGCAGTACTTC.

This clonotype was detected many times. The chain uses TRBV29-1 and TRBJ1-1; D is undetermined. CDR3 length equals 11 residues. Germline-derived CDR1 and CDR2 are SQVTM and ANQGSEA. V was shortened by 4 bases and J by 4 bases, with 7 bases between the two germline ends. As DNA, the CDR3 is TGCAGCGTTGTGGGGATCACTGAAGCTTTCTTT. It translates to CSVVGITEAFF.

The chain couples TRBV5-6 to TRBJ2-2; tentative D call: TRBD1 (6 bases). The V gene's germline CDR1 is SGHDT and CDR2 YYEEEE. CDR3 length equals 15 residues. V lost 4 bases to trimming and J lost 5 bases, with 15 bases between them. This CDR3 reads CASSPFLGATGELFF. In DNA, the CDR3 is TGTGCCAGCAGCCCTTTTCTGGGGGCTACCGGGGAGCTGTTTTTT.

This clonotype has more than one count but fewer than ten. The genes are TRBV5-1 and TRBJ2-5, with D possibly matching TRBD2 (5 bases). There are 14 residues in the CDR3. The V gene's germline CDR1 is SGHRS and CDR2 YFSETQ. V was pared by 1 base and J by 4 bases, with 11 bases between. DNA of the CDR3: TGCGCCAGCAGCTTGCGGGGAGAGGGAGAGACCCAGTACTTC. It is translated as CASSLRGEGETQYF.